This T cell receptor (beta chain) was obtained from a study of Graves' ophthalmopathy and Graves' hyperthyroidism (dated by TCRdb to 2017 to 2018). Regarding the complete study: A patient counted as having stable hyperthyroidism if there was no progression to ophthalmopathy within 18 months of follow-up. Following sample collection, hyperthyroidism patients were given methimazole at a starting dose of 30 mg daily, and ophthalmopathy patients were given high-dose intravenous methylprednisolone. TCR beta repertoire signatures were used to distinguish Graves' ophthalmopathy from Graves' hyperthyroidism and to predict progression to ophthalmopathy. The independent validation cohort included approximately 19 hyperthyroidism patients plus 17 patients who later progressed from hyperthyroidism to ophthalmopathy. In total, 120 to 150 blood samples were TCR-sequenced: approximately 42 ophthalmopathy, 75 hyperthyroidism and some 17 hyperthyroidism-to-ophthalmopathy patients. In roughly six hyperthyroidism patients, the T-cell repertoire of thyroid tissue was compared with the T-cell repertoire of blood. To explore V-J signatures that separate ophthalmopathy from hyperthyroidism, a discovery set of fewer than 110 patients was enrolled, consisting of 40 to 45 with ophthalmopathy and about 60 with stable hyperthyroidism.

A note on this clonotype: Which antigen it targets is not known. The sample holds no much larger clone one base away, and base qualities are not on file.

CDR1 and CDR2, per the germline V gene (reference sequence), are SEHNR and FQNEAQ. Taken from cysteine to phenylalanine, the CDR3 has 15 residues. Only the CDR3 DNA is retained, 45 bases long and in frame from the first base. V is pared back by 4 bases and J by 1 base, with 13 bases lying between the germline termini. Overall study outcomes, separate from this receptor: The 13-signature model separated ophthalmopathy from stable hyperthyroidism with approximately 90% sensitivity and 81% to 82% specificity in cross-validation, and 80%/75% in the test set. In validation, the model predicted ophthalmopathy progression with about 64% sensitivity and less than 80% specificity; some twelve predicted patients were CT-confirmed with GO in a median of around 6 months. Most expanded thyroid clonotypes with a frequency above 0.001 also appeared in blood, which suggests that blood repertoires may reflect the immune response in the thyroid. No statistical method was used to predetermine the sample size, and group allocation was not hidden from the investigators.

TCR beta CDR3 regions were amplified from RNA transcripts for repertoire sequencing. HTBI primers and the Qiagen OneStep RT-PCR kit were used in a first-round RT-PCR, which was followed by a second-round multiplex PCR, size selection and purification. Libraries were sequenced paired-end with 100 bp reads on an Illumina HiSeq2000. As for how the authors treated the data: SOAPnuke was used for read processing, and reads with adapters, uncalled bases, a mean Phred below 15, or no exact constant-primer or identifier match were discarded. COPE v1.2.5 was used to merge the high-quality paired reads. Clonotypes were defined as unique nucleotide sequences and were aligned to IMGT TRB V, D and J references using MiTCR v1.1. The analysis was limited to V-J combinations with a frequency above 0.0001, which together covered 99.2% of repertoires. For each V-J combination, a TCR clonal expansion and chaos score was defined as the ratio of F50 clonal expansion to chaos observed in the TCRdist matrix. Features were reduced by Welch's t-statistics and random forest to around 14 V-J combinations, which fed a naive Bayes classifier. The similarity between thyroid and blood repertoires was quantified using the Morisita-Horn index. The public reads were reanalyzed by TCRdb: fastp trimming at Q25, MiXCR alignment, in-frame beta chains only. For every CDR3 protein sequence, its rows merge into one entry that carries the most common genes and DNA. In this record, the V and J calls reflect TCRdb's handling and not the investigators' own analysis. This sample is represented by over a million distinct CDR3 sequences; less than 45% of them were singletons. Roughly 10% of the sample comes from the top ten.

The hyperthyroidism patients were 18 to 65 years old and newly diagnosed, with a disease duration of less than 2 months. Patients with other autoimmune diseases, uncontrolled infections, pregnancy or lactation were excluded from the study. Clinical symptoms, serum thyroxine, TRAb, thyroid ultrasound and orbital computed tomography formed the basis of the diagnosis. Total RNA was extracted with Trizol reagent and quality-checked on an Agilent 2100 Bioanalyzer. The sequence was obtained from an adult man with Graves' hyperthyroidism. This chain joins TRBV7-9 to TRBJ1-1, with the identity of the D gene unclear. Sequenced input: peripheral blood or thyroid tissue (not recorded which). The CDR3 region: CASSSIGSGNTEAFF. The sequence in DNA is TGTGCCAGCAGCTCCATCGGATCCGGGAACACTGAAGCTTTCTTT.